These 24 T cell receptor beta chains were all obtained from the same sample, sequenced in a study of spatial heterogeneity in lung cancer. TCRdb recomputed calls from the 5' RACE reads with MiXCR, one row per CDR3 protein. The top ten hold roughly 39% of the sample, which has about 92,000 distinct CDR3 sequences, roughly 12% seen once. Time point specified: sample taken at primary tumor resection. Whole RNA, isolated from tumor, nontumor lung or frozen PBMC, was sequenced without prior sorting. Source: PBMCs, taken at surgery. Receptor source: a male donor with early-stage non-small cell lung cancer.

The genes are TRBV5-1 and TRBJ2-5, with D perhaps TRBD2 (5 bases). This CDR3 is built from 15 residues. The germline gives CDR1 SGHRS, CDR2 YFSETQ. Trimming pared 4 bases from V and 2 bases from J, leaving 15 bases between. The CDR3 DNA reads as TGCGCCAGCAGCCCGTGGGGAGACGGACAAGAGACCCAGTACTTC. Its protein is CASSPWGDGQETQYF. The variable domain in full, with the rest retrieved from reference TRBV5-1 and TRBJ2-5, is KAGVTQTPRYLIKTRGQQVTLSCSPISGHRSVSWYQQTPGQGLQFLFEYFSETQRNKGNFPGRFSGRQFSNSRSEMNVSTLELGDSALYLCASSPWGDGQETQYFGPGTRLLVL.

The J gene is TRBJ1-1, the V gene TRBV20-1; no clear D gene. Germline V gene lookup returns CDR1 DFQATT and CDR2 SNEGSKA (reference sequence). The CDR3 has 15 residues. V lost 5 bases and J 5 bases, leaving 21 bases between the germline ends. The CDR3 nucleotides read TGCAGTGCTGCCGCCGCCGGAGTGAGGAGGACTGAAGCTTTCTTT. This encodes CSAAAAGVRRTEAFF.

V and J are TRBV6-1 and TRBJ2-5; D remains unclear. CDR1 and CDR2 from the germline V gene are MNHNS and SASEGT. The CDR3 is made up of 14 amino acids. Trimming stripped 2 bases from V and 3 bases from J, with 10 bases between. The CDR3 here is CASSEPPAKETQYF. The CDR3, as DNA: TGTGCCAGCAGTGAACCGCCGGCGAAAGAGACCCAGTACTTC.

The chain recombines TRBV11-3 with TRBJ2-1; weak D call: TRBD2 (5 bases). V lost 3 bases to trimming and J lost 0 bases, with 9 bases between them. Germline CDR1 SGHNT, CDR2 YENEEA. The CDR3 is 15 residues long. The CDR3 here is CASSFAGSSYNEQFF. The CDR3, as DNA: TGTGCCAGCAGCTTTGCGGGCAGCTCCTACAATGAGCAGTTCTTC.

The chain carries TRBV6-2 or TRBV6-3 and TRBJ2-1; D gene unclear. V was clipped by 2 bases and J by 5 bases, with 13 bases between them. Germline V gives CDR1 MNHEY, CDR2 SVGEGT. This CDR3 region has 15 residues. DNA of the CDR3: TGTGCCAGCAGTTACGCCATATCGAGGAACAATGAGCAGTTCTTC. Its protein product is CASSYAISRNNEQFF.

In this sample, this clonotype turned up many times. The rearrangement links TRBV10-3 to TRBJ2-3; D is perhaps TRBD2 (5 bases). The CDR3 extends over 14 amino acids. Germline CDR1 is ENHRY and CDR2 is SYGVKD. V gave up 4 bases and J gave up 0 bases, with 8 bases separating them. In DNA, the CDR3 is TGTGCCATCAGTGGAGGGATTAGCACAGATACGCAGTATTTT. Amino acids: CAISGGISTDTQYF.

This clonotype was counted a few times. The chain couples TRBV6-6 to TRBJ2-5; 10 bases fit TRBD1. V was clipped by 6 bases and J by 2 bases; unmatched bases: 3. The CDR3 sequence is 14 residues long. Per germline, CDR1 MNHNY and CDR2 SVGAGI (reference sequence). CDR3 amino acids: CASRWGQGQETQYF. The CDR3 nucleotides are TGTGCCAGCAGGTGGGGACAGGGGCAAGAGACCCAGTACTTC.

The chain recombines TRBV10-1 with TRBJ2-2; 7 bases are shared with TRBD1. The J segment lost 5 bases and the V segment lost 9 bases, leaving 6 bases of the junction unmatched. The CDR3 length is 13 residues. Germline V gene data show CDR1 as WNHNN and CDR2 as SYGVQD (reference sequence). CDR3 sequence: CASKGASTGELFF. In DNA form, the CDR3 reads TGCGCCAGTAAGGGGGCGAGTACCGGGGAGCTGTTTTTT.

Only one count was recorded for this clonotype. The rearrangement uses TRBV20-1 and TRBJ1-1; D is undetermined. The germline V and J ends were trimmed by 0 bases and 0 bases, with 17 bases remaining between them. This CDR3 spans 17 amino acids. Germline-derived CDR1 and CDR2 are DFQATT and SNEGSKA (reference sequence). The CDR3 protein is CSARDWGGEAVNTEAFF. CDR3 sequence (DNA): TGCAGTGCTAGAGATTGGGGTGGTGAGGCTGTGAACACTGAAGCTTTCTTT.

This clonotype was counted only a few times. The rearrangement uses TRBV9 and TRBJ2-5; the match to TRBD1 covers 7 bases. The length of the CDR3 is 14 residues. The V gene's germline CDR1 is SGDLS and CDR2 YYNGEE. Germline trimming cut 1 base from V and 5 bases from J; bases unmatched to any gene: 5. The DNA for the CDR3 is TGTGCCAGCAGCGTACGAGCCAGGGGGGAGACCCAGTACTTC. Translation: CASSVRARGETQYF.

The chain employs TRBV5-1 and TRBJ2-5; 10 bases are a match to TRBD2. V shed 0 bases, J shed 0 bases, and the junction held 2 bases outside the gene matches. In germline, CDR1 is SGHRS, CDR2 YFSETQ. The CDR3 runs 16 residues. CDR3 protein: CASSLAAGGYQETQYF. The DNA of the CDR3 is TGCGCCAGCAGCTTGGCAGCGGGGGGGTACCAAGAGACCCAGTACTTC. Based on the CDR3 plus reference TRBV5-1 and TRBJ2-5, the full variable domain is KAGVTQTPRYLIKTRGQQVTLSCSPISGHRSVSWYQQTPGQGLQFLFEYFSETQRNKGNFPGRFSGRQFSNSRSEMNVSTLELGDSALYLCASSLAAGGYQETQYFGPGTRLLVL.

CDR3 residues: CASSLRGLSGNTIYF. In nucleotides, the CDR3 is TGTGCCAGCAGTTTAAGGGGCCTCTCTGGAAACACCATATATTTT. This chain connects TRBV12-3 or TRBV12-4 to TRBJ1-3; a possible D gene is TRBD1 (5 bases). Trimming shortened V by 2 bases and J by 0 bases, and 8 bases separated the two germline ends. The CDR3 spans 15 residues.

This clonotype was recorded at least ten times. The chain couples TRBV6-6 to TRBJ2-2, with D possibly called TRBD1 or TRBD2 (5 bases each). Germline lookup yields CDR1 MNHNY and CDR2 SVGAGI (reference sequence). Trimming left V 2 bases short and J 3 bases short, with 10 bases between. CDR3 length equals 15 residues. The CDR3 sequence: CASSYGTDYTGELFF. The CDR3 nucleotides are TGTGCCAGCAGTTACGGGACGGATTACACCGGGGAGCTGTTTTTT.

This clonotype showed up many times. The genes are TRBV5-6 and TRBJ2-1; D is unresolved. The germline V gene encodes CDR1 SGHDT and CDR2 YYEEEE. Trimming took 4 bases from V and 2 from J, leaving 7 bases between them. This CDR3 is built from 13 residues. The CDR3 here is CASSHGAYNEQFF. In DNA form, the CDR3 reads TGTGCCAGCAGCCATGGGGCCTACAATGAGCAGTTCTTC.

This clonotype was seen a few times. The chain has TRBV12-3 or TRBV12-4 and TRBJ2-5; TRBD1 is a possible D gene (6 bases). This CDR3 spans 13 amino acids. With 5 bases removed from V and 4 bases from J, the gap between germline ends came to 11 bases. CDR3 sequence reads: CASSSTGRETQYF. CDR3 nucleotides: TGTGCCAGCAGTAGTACAGGGAGAGAGACCCAGTACTTC.

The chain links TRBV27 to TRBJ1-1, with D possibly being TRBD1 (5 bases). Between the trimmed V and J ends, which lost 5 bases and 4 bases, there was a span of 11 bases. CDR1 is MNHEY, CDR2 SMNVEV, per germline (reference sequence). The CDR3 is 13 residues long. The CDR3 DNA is TGTGCCAGCAGTGCCCGGGACGCCACTGAAGCTTTCTTT. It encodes CASSARDATEAFF.

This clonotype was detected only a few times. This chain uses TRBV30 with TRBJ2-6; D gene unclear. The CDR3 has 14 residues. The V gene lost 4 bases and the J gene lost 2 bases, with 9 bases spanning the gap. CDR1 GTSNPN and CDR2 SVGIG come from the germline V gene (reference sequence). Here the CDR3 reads CAWKERPGANVLTF. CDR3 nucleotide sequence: TGTGCCTGGAAAGAAAGGCCTGGGGCCAACGTCCTGACTTTC.

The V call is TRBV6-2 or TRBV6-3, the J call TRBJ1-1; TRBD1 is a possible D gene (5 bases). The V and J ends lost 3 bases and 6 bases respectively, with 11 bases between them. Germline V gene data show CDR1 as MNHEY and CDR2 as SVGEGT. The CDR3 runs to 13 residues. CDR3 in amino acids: CASSYQGYAEAFF. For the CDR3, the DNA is TGTGCCAGCAGTTATCAGGGTTACGCTGAAGCTTTCTTT.

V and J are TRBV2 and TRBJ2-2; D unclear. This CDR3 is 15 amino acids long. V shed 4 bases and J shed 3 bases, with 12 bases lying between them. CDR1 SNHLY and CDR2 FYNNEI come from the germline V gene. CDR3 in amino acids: CASSVGPGYTGELFF. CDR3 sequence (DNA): TGTGCCAGCAGTGTTGGACCCGGCTACACCGGGGAGCTGTTTTTT.

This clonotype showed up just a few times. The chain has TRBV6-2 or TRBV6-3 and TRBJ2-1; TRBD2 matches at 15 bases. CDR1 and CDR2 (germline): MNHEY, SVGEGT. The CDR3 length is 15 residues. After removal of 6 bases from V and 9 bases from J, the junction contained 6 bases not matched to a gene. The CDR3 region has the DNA TGTGCCAGCAGGCCCGGGACTAGCGGGAGGTTTGAGCAGTTCTTC. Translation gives CASRPGTSGRFEQFF.

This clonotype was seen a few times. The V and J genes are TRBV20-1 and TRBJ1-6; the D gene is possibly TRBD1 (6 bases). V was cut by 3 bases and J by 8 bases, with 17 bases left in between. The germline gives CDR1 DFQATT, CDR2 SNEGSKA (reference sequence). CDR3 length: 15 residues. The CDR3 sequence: CSASRGPLRDSPLHF. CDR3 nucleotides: TGCAGTGCTAGCCGGGGGCCTCTGAGGGATTCACCCCTCCACTTT.

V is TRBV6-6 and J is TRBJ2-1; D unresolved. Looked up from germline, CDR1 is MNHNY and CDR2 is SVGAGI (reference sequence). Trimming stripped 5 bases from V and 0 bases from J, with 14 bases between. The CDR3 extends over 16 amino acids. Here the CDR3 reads CASSVPSEFSYNEQFF. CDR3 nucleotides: TGTGCCAGCAGTGTGCCCTCGGAGTTCTCCTACAATGAGCAGTTCTTC.

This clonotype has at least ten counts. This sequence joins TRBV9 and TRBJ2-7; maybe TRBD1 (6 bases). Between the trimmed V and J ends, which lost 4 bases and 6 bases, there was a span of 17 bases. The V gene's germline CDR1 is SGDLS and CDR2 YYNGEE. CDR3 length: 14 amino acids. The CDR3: CASSPKGGFAEQYF. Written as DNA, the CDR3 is TGTGCCAGCAGCCCGAAAGGGGGTTTTGCCGAGCAGTACTTC.

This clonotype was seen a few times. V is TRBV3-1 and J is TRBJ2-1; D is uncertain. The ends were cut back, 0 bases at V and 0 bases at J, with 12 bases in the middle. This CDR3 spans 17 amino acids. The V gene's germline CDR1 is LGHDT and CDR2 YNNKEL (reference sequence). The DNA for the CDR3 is TGTGCCAGCAGCCAAGACCCCAGGTCGAGCTCCTACAATGAGCAGTTCTTC. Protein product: CASSQDPRSSSYNEQFF.